What follows is one TCR beta chain and its context. This table comes from immunoSEQ multiplex PCR, and its TCRdb copy is limited to in-frame clones, with some not included. The sample has tens of thousands of clones; 80% to 90% are singletons. This sample stems from a study of blood T cell repertoires in COVID-19. The sample consisted of peripheral blood. The TCR was taken from a man aged 60-69 years with active COVID-19.

This chain's CDR3 is CASSPYDSMNTEAFF. The CDR3 bases are TGTGCCAGCAGCCCATATGACAGTATGAACACTGAAGCTTTCTTT. This rearrangement joins TRBV5-6 to TRBJ1-1; a weak D match, TRBD1 (5 bases). Germline CDR1 SGHDT, CDR2 YYEEEE. This CDR3 is built from 15 residues. V lost 4 bases to trimming and J lost 0 bases, with 13 bases between them.